The T cell receptor (beta chain) described here comes from a study of blood T cell repertoires in COVID-19. V lost 6 bases to trimming and J lost 0 bases, with 6 bases between them. This CDR3 contains 12 residues. Clones were sequenced by immunoSEQ multiplex PCR, and TCRdb holds only the in-frame ones, with some missing. The sample records 300,000 to 450,000 clones, roughly 90% being singletons. Sequenced sample: PBMCs or T cells enriched from blood (not recorded which). V and J are TRBV12-3 or TRBV12-4 and TRBJ2-7; D gene uncertain. This sequence originates from a woman in her twenties or thirties who had been exposed to COVID-19. Written as DNA, the CDR3 is TGTGCCAGCAGGAGGAGCTCCTACGAGCAGTACTTC. Its translation: CASRRSSYEQYF.